The clone carrying this T cell receptor beta chain was recorded only once. An end of the junction differs from the germline gene, which may be a read error. This entry belongs to a study of cytomegalovirus exposure and HLA in healthy donors. Amplification used 60 Vbeta primers and 13 Jbeta primers. Data came from immunoSEQ multiplex PCR; TCRdb stores just in-frame clones and leaves some out. This table has some 120,000 clones, under 85% appearing once. CDR1 is SSHAT, CDR2 FNYEAQ, per germline (reference sequence). The CDR3 runs 14 residues. The V call is TRBV7-7, the J call TRBJ2-1; 8 nucleotides match TRBD1. The source of this sequence is a woman between 50 and 59 years old in good health and CMV-seropositive. Sequenced: PBMCs. The CDR3 coding sequence is TGTGCTAGCAGCCCGACAGGGGTCTACAATGAGCAGTTCTTC. It yields the protein CASSPTGVYNEQFF.